Listed here are 30 T cell receptor beta chains from one sample, sequenced in a study of blood T cell repertoires in COVID-19. Produced via immunoSEQ multiplex PCR; TCRdb's table is partial and in-frame only. This repertoire shows some 330,000 clones, roughly 91% found once; its top ten account for about 2%. Sequenced material: peripheral blood. The source of these receptors is a woman aged 25 to 39 with COVID-19, enrolled during active disease.

The genes are TRBV7-9 and TRBJ2-5; D possibly corresponds to TRBD1 (6 bases). The ends were cut back, 2 bases at V and 5 bases at J, with 9 bases in the middle. Germline V gene data show CDR1 as SEHNR and CDR2 as FQNEAQ (reference sequence). The CDR3 runs 13 residues. The CDR3, as DNA: TGTGCCAGCAGCTTAACTCAGGGGGAGACCCAGTACTTC. Translation gives CASSLTQGETQYF.

This clone was seen only once. The chain joins TRBV7-2 to TRBJ2-1; D is perhaps TRBD2 (6 bases). CDR3 length equals 12 residues. Trimming took off 2 bases at V and 11 bases at J, with 10 bases between the two ends. Germline V gene data show CDR1 as SGHTA and CDR2 as FQGNSA. CDR3 residues: CASSLSGYQQFF. The CDR3 DNA reads as TGTGCCAGCAGCTTAAGCGGGTACCAGCAGTTCTTC.

The V gene is TRBV11-2, the J gene TRBJ1-1; a weak D match, TRBD1 (5 bases). V was trimmed by 7 bases and J by 0 bases, leaving 21 bases between them. Germline V CDR1 and CDR2: SGHAT, FQNNGV. CDR3 length equals 17 residues. The DNA for the CDR3 is TGTGCCAGCAACCCGCGGCGGGGAGGGGCGATGAACACTGAAGCTTTCTTT. This codes for CASNPRRGGAMNTEAFF.

The V call is TRBV24-1, the J call TRBJ1-1; D is possibly TRBD1 (6 bases). V was shortened by 4 bases and J by 4 bases, with 15 bases between the two germline ends. The V gene's germline CDR1 is KGHDR and CDR2 SFDVKD. This CDR3 region has 15 residues. The CDR3 DNA reads as TGTGCCACCAGTGAGGGGGTAGGGGGTGGCACTGAAGCTTTCTTT. Residues: CATSEGVGGGTEAFF.

CDR3 region: CASSPRVRVETQYF. In DNA, the CDR3 is TGTGCCAGCAGCCCTAGGGTCAGGGTGGAGACCCAGTACTTC. The chain couples TRBV11-3 to TRBJ2-5; maybe TRBD1 (5 bases). The length of the CDR3 is 14 residues. The germline CDR1 and CDR2 sequences are SGHNT and YENEEA. V was pared by 5 bases and J by 5 bases, with 15 bases between.

The V and J genes are TRBV5-1 and TRBJ1-6; unclear D gene. V was shortened by 0 bases and J by 7 bases, with 8 bases between the two germline ends. CDR3 length: 14 residues. The germline gives CDR1 SGHRS, CDR2 YFSETQ. DNA of the CDR3: TGCGCCAGCAGCTTGGAACAGCTGAATTCACCCCTCCACTTT. Protein product: CASSLEQLNSPLHF.

The chain carries TRBV3-1 (or the pseudogene TRBV3-2) and TRBJ1-1; D call uncertain. The V gene lost 5 bases and the J gene lost 2 bases, with 12 bases spanning the gap. The V gene's germline CDR1 is LGHDT and CDR2 YNNKEL (reference sequence). This CDR3 contains 14 residues. CDR3 DNA sequence: TGTGCCAGCAGCAGAGGGAGCAGTAACACTGAAGCTTTCTTT. The encoded protein is CASSRGSSNTEAFF.

The chain is built from TRBV5-4 and TRBJ2-5; TRBD2 aligns across 7 bases. CDR3 length: 14 amino acids. The germline V gene encodes CDR1 SGHNT and CDR2 YYREEE (reference sequence). V shed 3 bases, J shed 4 bases, and the junction held 6 bases outside the gene matches. The chain's CDR3 is CASSSGLVGETQYF. DNA of the CDR3: TGTGCCAGCAGCTCCGGACTAGTTGGAGAGACCCAGTACTTC.

Turning to this clone: The same CDR3 arises from other DNA sequences in this sample as well. The chain employs TRBV29-1 and TRBJ1-2, with 9 bases aligning to TRBD1. Germline assignment: CDR1 SQVTM and CDR2 ANQGSEA. V was clipped by 6 bases and J by 5 bases; unmatched bases: 7. The CDR3 is 13 residues long. This CDR3 is CSVDPGQGYGYTF. DNA of the CDR3: TGCAGCGTCGACCCGGGACAGGGATATGGCTACACCTTC.

V is TRBV15 and J is TRBJ2-2; no reliable D call. This CDR3 spans 13 amino acids. Germline CDR1 is LNHNV and CDR2 is YYDKDF (reference sequence). V lost 3 bases, J lost 3 bases, and 5 bases lay in between. CDR3 coding DNA: TGTGCCACCAGCAGGGAGTACACCGGGGAGCTGTTTTTT. Its protein product is CATSREYTGELFF.

DNA for the CDR3: TGTGCCAGCAGCTTAGGTGGGGCGCCTGAAGCTTTCTTT. Its protein product is CASSLGGAPEAFF. The chain carries TRBV7-2 and TRBJ1-1; D is possibly TRBD1 (5 bases). V lost 1 base to trimming and J lost 6 bases, with 9 bases between them. This CDR3 is built from 13 residues. From germline, CDR1 is SGHTA and CDR2 FQGNSA.

The gene calls are TRBV2 and TRBJ1-2; D possibly corresponds to TRBD1 (6 bases). V gave up 6 bases and J gave up 5 bases, with 25 bases separating them. This CDR3 has 17 amino acids. CDR1 is SNHLY and CDR2 is FYNNEI in the germline V gene. CDR3 sequence: CASRDRLAGGGVYGYTF. The CDR3 DNA sequence: TGTGCCAGCAGGGACCGATTGGCAGGCGGGGGCGTTTATGGCTACACCTTC.

The table lists this clone with a count of one. The V and J genes are TRBV4-1 and TRBJ2-1; TRBD2 agrees at 11 bases. The CDR3 loop spans 16 amino acids. The J segment lost 5 bases and the V segment lost 7 bases, leaving 10 bases of the junction unmatched. CDR1 and CDR2 (germline): MGHRA, YSYEKL. In DNA form, the CDR3 reads TGCGCCAGCACCTCTCTGGCTAGCGGGGGGAACAATGAGCAGTTCTTC. Translated, it gives CASTSLASGGNNEQFF.

The chain recombines TRBV7-9 with TRBJ1-5; 7 bases are a match to TRBD1. This CDR3 is built from 15 residues. Trimming removed 5 bases from V and 2 bases from J; junction bases left unmatched: 6. The V gene's germline CDR1 is SEHNR and CDR2 FQNEAQ (reference sequence). CDR3 sequence (DNA): TGTGCCAGCAGCGATACCACAGGGGGCAATCAGCCCCAGCATTTT. Translation: CASSDTTGGNQPQHF.

This chain connects TRBV4-1 to TRBJ1-2, with D possibly matching TRBD1 (5 bases). CDR1 and CDR2 (germline): MGHRA, YSYEKL. The CDR3 has 14 residues. Trimming cost V 3 bases and J 0 bases, with 8 bases left between them. CDR3 region: CASSQAGTNYGYTF. The CDR3 bases are TGCGCCAGCAGCCAGGCAGGGACTAACTATGGCTACACCTTC.

This clone is a singleton in its sample. The rearrangement links TRBV6-5 to TRBJ2-3; a possible D gene is TRBD2 (7 bases). The CDR3 length is 13 residues. V gave up 7 bases and J gave up 6 bases, with 14 bases separating them. Germline-derived CDR1 and CDR2 are MNHEY and SVGAGI. CDR3 residues: CASIRGGADTQYF. In nucleotides, the CDR3 is TGTGCCAGCATTCGAGGGGGGGCTGATACGCAGTATTTT.

V and J are TRBV24-1 and TRBJ2-5, with 7 nucleotides matching TRBD1. The CDR3 is made up of 12 amino acids. Trimming removed 8 bases from V and 4 bases from J; junction bases left unmatched: 3. Germline V gene lookup returns CDR1 KGHDR and CDR2 SFDVKD. For the CDR3, the DNA is TGTGCCACCAATAACAGGGGAGAGACCCAGTACTTC. Translation: CATNNRGETQYF.

The gene calls are TRBV2 and TRBJ2-5; the D gene is possibly TRBD2 (5 bases). CDR3 length equals 14 residues. Trimming stripped 0 bases from V and 2 bases from J, with 7 bases between. The germline V gene encodes CDR1 SNHLY and CDR2 FYNNEI. The CDR3 region is CASSEARVQETQYF. CDR3 nucleotides: TGTGCCAGCAGTGAAGCGAGGGTTCAAGAGACCCAGTACTTC.

This clone was recorded once. The genes are TRBV5-5 and TRBJ1-2; D gene ambiguous. Per germline, CDR1 SGHKS and CDR2 YYEKEE (reference sequence). Trimming removed 4 bases from V and 0 bases from J, with 7 bases in between. CDR3 length: 13 residues. The CDR3 DNA reads as TGTGCCAGCAGCCCGGGATCTAACTATGGCTACACCTTC. Protein product: CASSPGSNYGYTF. The full variable domain, with the rest looked up from reference TRBV5-5 and TRBJ1-2, is DAGVTQSPTHLIKTRGQQVTLRCSPISGHKSVSWYQQVLGQGPQFIFQYYEKEERGRGNFPDRFSARQFPNYSSELNVNALLLGDSALYLCASSPGSNYGYTFGSGTRLTVV.

The chain has TRBV7-9 and TRBJ2-1; 7 bases fit TRBD1. Germline V gives CDR1 SEHNR, CDR2 FQNEAQ (reference sequence). V shed 5 bases, J shed 3 bases, and the junction held 10 bases outside the gene matches. The CDR3 has 16 residues. CDR3 sequence: CASSPSTGLDYNEQFF. The CDR3 DNA reads as TGTGCCAGCAGCCCCTCGACAGGGTTGGACTACAATGAGCAGTTCTTC.

The chain is built from TRBV27 and TRBJ1-2; perhaps TRBD1 as D (6 bases). CDR1 and CDR2 (germline): MNHEY, SMNVEV (reference sequence). This CDR3 region has 13 residues. Trimming stripped 6 bases from V and 6 bases from J, with 14 bases between. As DNA, the CDR3 is TGTGCCAGCAGCCCTCGGGGGGGGCATGGCTACACCTTC. As protein: CASSPRGGHGYTF.

This clone was recorded only once. The chain recombines TRBV5-1 with TRBJ1-2, with D possibly matching TRBD1 (5 bases). Germline values: CDR1 SGHRS, CDR2 YFSETQ. CDR3 size: 15 residues. The V end lost 4 bases, the J end lost 4 bases, and 17 bases lay between the germline ends. The CDR3 is CASSPSGGEIYGYTF. In nucleotides, the CDR3 is TGCGCCAGCAGCCCGTCAGGAGGGGAAATCTATGGCTACACCTTC.

This chain joins TRBV13 and TRBJ1-6; possibly TRBD1 for D (6 bases). The germline V gene has CDR1 PRHDT and CDR2 FYEKMQ (reference sequence). The germline V and J ends were trimmed by 5 bases and 5 bases, with 10 bases remaining between them. CDR3 length: 14 amino acids. CDR3 DNA sequence: TGTGCCAGCAGCAACAGGGACCATAATTCACCCCTCCACTTT. It encodes CASSNRDHNSPLHF.

J is TRBJ1-4 and V is TRBV19; TRBD1 aligns across 8 bases. V lost 5 bases, J lost 6 bases, and 5 bases stayed unmatched. CDR1 LNHDA and CDR2 SQIVND come from the germline V gene (reference sequence). The CDR3 contains 14 residues. The CDR3 sequence is CASSSGQGHEKLFF. The CDR3, as DNA: TGTGCCAGTAGTTCTGGACAGGGCCATGAAAAACTGTTTTTT. Using reference TRBV19 and TRBJ1-4 for the parts outside the CDR3, the full variable domain is DGGITQSPKYLFRKEGQNVTLSCEQNLNHDAMYWYRQDPGQGLRLIYYSQIVNDFQKGDIAEGYSVSREKKESFPLTVTSAQKNPTAFYLCASSSGQGHEKLFFGSGTQLSVL.

The rearrangement uses TRBV30 and TRBJ1-2; D remains ambiguous. The CDR3 covers 13 residues. V was trimmed by 4 bases and J by 2 bases, leaving 11 bases between them. CDR1 and CDR2 from the germline V gene are GTSNPN and SVGIG (reference sequence). In DNA, the CDR3 is TGTGCCTGGATGATTTACTCGAACTATGGCTACACCTTC. Protein sequence: CAWMIYSNYGYTF.

The rearrangement links TRBV19 to TRBJ1-1; D may be TRBD1 (6 bases). There are 13 residues in the CDR3. Germline assignment: CDR1 LNHDA and CDR2 SQIVND (reference sequence). V dropped 7 bases and J dropped 4 bases, with 13 bases sitting between them. CDR3 loop: CASTTGMGTEAFF. As DNA, the CDR3 is TGTGCCAGTACTACAGGGATGGGCACTGAAGCTTTCTTT.

The chain joins TRBV4-1 to TRBJ2-2; D may be TRBD2 (6 bases). The CDR3 spans 17 residues. V shed 0 bases and J shed 0 bases, with 11 bases lying between them. Looked up from germline, CDR1 is MGHRA and CDR2 is YSYEKL. The CDR3 protein is CASSQDGGAPNTGELFF. The CDR3 DNA follows: TGCGCCAGCAGCCAAGATGGAGGGGCCCCGAACACCGGGGAGCTGTTTTTT.

This rearrangement joins TRBV18 to TRBJ1-6, with D tentatively TRBD1 (5 bases). Deletions cut 5 bases from V and 8 bases from J, with 7 bases between. The germline CDR1 and CDR2 sequences are KGHSH and LQKENI. The CDR3 is 12 residues long. The CDR3 nucleotides are TGTGCCAGCTCAGACAGCGATTCACCCCTCCACTTT. Amino acid sequence: CASSDSDSPLHF.

The chain employs TRBV10-1 and TRBJ1-6; D gene ambiguous. V was cut by 2 bases and J by 5 bases, with 13 bases left in between. The CDR3 length is 16 residues. Per germline, CDR1 WNHNN and CDR2 SYGVQD (reference sequence). CDR3 amino acids: CASSEGGGSDNSPLHF. The CDR3 coding sequence is TGCGCCAGCAGTGAGGGTGGAGGCAGCGATAATTCACCCCTCCACTTT.

V is TRBV2 and J is TRBJ1-5; the D is unclear. Trimming took off 1 base at V and 1 base at J, with 5 bases between the two ends. Germline CDR1 reads SNHLY; CDR2 reads FYNNEI. The CDR3 runs 14 residues. The CDR3 DNA is TGTGCCAGCAGTGAAGGGCGGAGCAATCAGCCCCAGCATTTT. As protein: CASSEGRSNQPQHF.